The 22 T cell receptor beta chains listed next were all sequenced from one sample in a study of OX40 agonist ivuxolimab in advanced cancers. Assay: immunoSEQ multiplex PCR; the TCRdb copy retains only in-frame clones and omits some. The repertoire consists of roughly 100,000 clones, with 85% to 95% occurring once and the leading ten covering around 0.28%. Specimen: CD4+ or CD8+ T cells sorted from blood, collected in a trial of the OX40 agonist ivuxolimab. These receptors originate from an adult with an advanced solid tumor such as melanoma, head and neck, liver or kidney cancer.

V is TRBV6-1 and J is TRBJ2-7, with D tentatively TRBD1 or TRBD2 (5 bases each). This CDR3 is built from 14 residues. The germline gives CDR1 MNHNS, CDR2 SASEGT. V lost 6 bases and J lost 3, with 15 bases in between. Here the CDR3 reads CASSVGPPVYEQYV. The CDR3 nucleotides read TGTGCCAGCAGCGTGGGACCTCCAGTCTACGAGCAGTACGTC.

The genes are TRBV25-1 and TRBJ2-4, with D maybe TRBD1 (6 bases). Trimming left V 5 bases short and J 1 base short, with 12 bases between. CDR1 and CDR2 from the germline V gene are MGHDK and SYGVNS. This CDR3 has 15 residues. The CDR3 is CASSFQGKAKNIQYF. In nucleotides, the CDR3 is TGTGCCAGCAGTTTCCAGGGGAAGGCCAAAAACATTCAGTACTTC.

J is TRBJ1-2 and V is TRBV6-6, with 8 bases fitting TRBD1. Germline V gene sequence: CDR1 MNHNY, CDR2 SVGAGI (reference sequence). J lost 6 bases, V lost 11 bases, and 14 bases had no gene match. CDR3 length equals 14 residues. CDR3: CAGSWTGRRDGYTF. The CDR3 DNA follows: TGTGCCGGATCCTGGACAGGGAGGCGGGATGGCTACACCTTC.

J is TRBJ1-2 and V is TRBV4-2; TRBD1 matches at 7 bases. Per germline, CDR1 LGHNA and CDR2 YNFKEQ. The CDR3 loop spans 15 amino acids. J was trimmed by 6 bases and V by 5 bases; bases with no gene match: 12. In DNA, the CDR3 is TGTGCCAGCAGCGACCACAGGGGTTCAAGGGATGGCTACACCTTC. Translated, it gives CASSDHRGSRDGYTF.

V and J are TRBV9 and TRBJ2-1, with 9 positions matching TRBD2. V was pared by 2 bases and J by 15 bases, with 6 bases of the junction left unmatched. The CDR3 consists of 12 residues. Germline CDR1 and CDR2: SGDLS and YYNGEE. The CDR3: CASSVGGLAPFF. CDR3 bases: TGTGCCAGCAGCGTGGGGGGACTAGCTCCGTTCTTC.

J is TRBJ2-3 and V is TRBV15; weak D call: TRBD1 (5 bases). The CDR3 is made up of 13 amino acids. The V gene's germline CDR1 is LNHNV and CDR2 YYDKDF (reference sequence). Trimming cost V 1 base and J 6 bases, with 8 bases left between them. Here the CDR3 DNA reads TGTGCCACCAGCAGAGCAGGGTTGGATACGCAGTATTTT. It is translated as CATSRAGLDTQYF.

The rearrangement uses TRBV30 and TRBJ1-5; D is unresolved. CDR1 GTSNPN and CDR2 SVGIG come from the germline V gene (reference sequence). CDR3 length: 12 amino acids. V dropped 0 bases and J dropped 4 bases, with 4 bases sitting between them. The CDR3 nucleotides are TGTGCCTGGAGTGTAGCGAATCAGCCCCAGCATTTT. Amino acids: CAWSVANQPQHF.

The J gene is TRBJ2-5, the V gene TRBV15; unclear D gene. Germline V gives CDR1 LNHNV, CDR2 YYDKDF (reference sequence). V was pared by 0 bases and J by 5 bases, with 7 bases between. CDR3 length: 13 amino acids. In DNA, the CDR3 is TGTGCCACCAGCAGAGATAGGGTGGAGACCCAGTACTTC. Its translation: CATSRDRVETQYF. The variable domain in full, completed from reference TRBV15 and TRBJ2-5, reads DAMVIQNPRYQVTQFGKPVTLSCSQTLNHNVMYWYQQKSSQAPKLLFHYYDKDFNNEADTPDNFQSRRPNTSFCFLDIRSPGLGDTAMYLCATSRDRVETQYFGPGTRLLVL.

J is TRBJ1-6 and V is TRBV5-4, with D unresolved. CDR1 is SGHNT and CDR2 is YYREEE in the germline V gene (reference sequence). V was shortened by 0 bases and J by 8 bases, with 15 bases between the two germline ends. The CDR3 sequence is 16 residues long. Written as DNA, the CDR3 is TGTGCCAGCAGCTTGGATGGGGTAGGCAATTATTCACCCCTCCACTTT. It specifies CASSLDGVGNYSPLHF.

This clone was seen once. V gene TRBV12-5 combines with J gene TRBJ1-5; D is unresolved. This CDR3 spans 18 amino acids. Trimming took 5 bases from V and 1 from J, leaving 21 bases between them. In germline, CDR1 is LGHNT, CDR2 FRNRAP. The CDR3: CASGASLSFGGSNQPQHF. The CDR3 coding sequence is TGTGCTAGTGGTGCCTCCCTTTCGTTCGGCGGGAGCAATCAGCCCCAGCATTTT.

The chain couples TRBV6-6 to TRBJ1-2; a possible D gene is TRBD1 (5 bases). CDR3 length: 13 amino acids. Germline values: CDR1 MNHNY, CDR2 SVGAGI (reference sequence). V was shortened by 4 bases and J by 4 bases, with 10 bases between the two germline ends. The CDR3, as DNA: TGTGCCAGCAGTTTTGCGGGGCGCTATGGCTACACCTTC. Translated, it gives CASSFAGRYGYTF.

This clone was found once. The genes are TRBV28 and TRBJ2-1; TRBD2 agrees at 15 bases. CDR3 length equals 21 residues. CDR1 and CDR2 (germline): MDHEN, SYDVKM. Trimming cost V 2 bases and J 10 bases; bases outside gene matches: 21. The CDR3 nucleotides are TGTGCCAGCAGTTTACGACCAGGCGGGACTAGCGGGGGGATGACGTGGAAGGAGCAGTTCTTC. This translates into CASSLRPGGTSGGMTWKEQFF.

This chain links TRBV2 with TRBJ1-5; 9 nucleotides align to TRBD1. Germline V CDR1 and CDR2: SNHLY, FYNNEI. This CDR3 has 13 residues. V lost 6 bases to trimming and J lost 4 bases; unmatched junction nucleotides: 1. The CDR3 is CASRDRGNQPQHF. The CDR3 DNA is TGTGCCAGCAGGGACAGGGGAAATCAGCCCCAGCATTTT.

The chain combines TRBV5-1 with TRBJ1-5; D call uncertain. The CDR3 covers 15 residues. The V end was cut by 0 bases, the J end by 7 bases, with 14 bases between. Germline CDR1 reads SGHRS; CDR2 reads YFSETQ. This CDR3 reads CASSLGFGQEQPQHF. The DNA for the CDR3 is TGCGCCAGCAGCTTGGGATTTGGGCAGGAGCAGCCCCAGCATTTT.

Regarding this clone: An end of the junction differs from the germline gene, which may be a read error. The chain has TRBV19 and TRBJ2-4; no definite D call. CDR3 size: 14 residues. CDR1 and CDR2 (germline): LNHDA, SQIVND (reference sequence). CDR3: CASSKGRAENIQYF. The CDR3 nucleotides are TGTGCCAGTAGTAAGGGCAGAGCCGAAAACATTCAGTACTTC. Filled out from reference TRBV19 and TRBJ2-4, the complete variable domain reads DGGITQSPKYLFRKEGQNVTLSCEQNLNHDAMYWYRQDPGQGLRLIYYSQIVNDFQKGDIAEGYSVSREKKESFPLTVTSAQKNPTAFYLCASSKGRAENIQYFGAGTRLSVL.

The chain has TRBV30 and TRBJ2-1; 8 nucleotides match TRBD1. The J segment lost 0 bases and the V segment lost 4 bases, leaving 5 bases of the junction unmatched. The germline gives CDR1 GTSNPN, CDR2 SVGIG (reference sequence). This CDR3 has 15 residues. In DNA form, the CDR3 reads TGTGCCTGGACTGACAGGGGTAGCTCCTACAATGAGCAGTTCTTC. Amino acids: CAWTDRGSSYNEQFF.

The chain employs TRBV30 and TRBJ1-5; 10 bases match TRBD1. Looked up from germline, CDR1 is GTSNPN and CDR2 is SVGIG (reference sequence). V lost 3 bases, J lost 4 bases, and 3 bases stayed unmatched. This CDR3 region has 14 residues. The CDR3 sequence is CAWRPGQGNQPQHF. The DNA for the CDR3 is TGTGCCTGGAGACCGGGACAGGGGAATCAGCCCCAGCATTTT.

Here the CDR3 reads CASSLASATYGYTF. The CDR3 DNA follows: TGCGCCAGCAGCTTGGCGTCAGCTACCTATGGCTACACCTTC. The chain recombines TRBV5-1 with TRBJ1-2; D ambiguous. This CDR3 has 14 residues. Germline values: CDR1 SGHRS, CDR2 YFSETQ. V lost 0 bases and J 4 bases, leaving 10 bases between the germline ends.

The genes are TRBV9 and TRBJ2-1; 8 nucleotides align to TRBD2. The CDR3 covers 14 residues. The germline CDR1 and CDR2 sequences are SGDLS and YYNGEE. The J segment lost 7 bases and the V segment lost 0 bases, leaving 3 bases of the junction unmatched. CDR3 in DNA: TGTGCCAGCAGCGTAGACCGGGAGGGTAATGAGCAGTTCTTC. Residues: CASSVDREGNEQFF. Using reference TRBV9 and TRBJ2-1 for the parts outside the CDR3, the full variable domain is DSGVTQTPKHLITATGQRVTLRCSPRSGDLSVYWYQQSLDQGLQFLIQYYNGEERAKGNILERFSAQQFPDLHSELNLSSLELGDSALYFCASSVDREGNEQFFGPGTRLTVL.

This chain connects TRBV4-3 to TRBJ2-3; D ambiguous. The CDR3 sequence is 13 residues long. Trimming pared 4 bases from V and 4 bases from J, leaving 9 bases between. Per the germline V gene, CDR1 is LGHNA and CDR2 is YSLEER. The DNA of the CDR3 is TGCGCCAGCAGCCCCCGCGTTGCAGATACGCAGTATTTT. This encodes CASSPRVADTQYF.

The chain recombines TRBV14 with TRBJ2-1, with a possible D match to TRBD2 (6 bases). Trimming took off 0 bases at V and 14 bases at J, with 14 bases between the two ends. This CDR3 spans 13 amino acids. From germline, CDR1 is SGHDN and CDR2 FVKESK. The CDR3 DNA reads as TGTGCCAGCAGCCAAGATCTTGCCCGGGGGAAGTTCTTC. It translates to CASSQDLARGKFF.

Notes on this clone: One junction end does not reproduce the germline sequence, and a read error may be involved. This chain uses TRBV27 with TRBJ2-1, with a tentative D call TRBD2 (5 bases). There are 14 residues in the CDR3. The germline CDR1 and CDR2 sequences are MNHEY and SMNVEV (reference sequence). CDR3 protein: CAISTSGLPRQQFF. Written as DNA, the CDR3 is TGTGCCATCAGTACCTCCGGACTCCCCAGGCAGCAGTTCTTC.